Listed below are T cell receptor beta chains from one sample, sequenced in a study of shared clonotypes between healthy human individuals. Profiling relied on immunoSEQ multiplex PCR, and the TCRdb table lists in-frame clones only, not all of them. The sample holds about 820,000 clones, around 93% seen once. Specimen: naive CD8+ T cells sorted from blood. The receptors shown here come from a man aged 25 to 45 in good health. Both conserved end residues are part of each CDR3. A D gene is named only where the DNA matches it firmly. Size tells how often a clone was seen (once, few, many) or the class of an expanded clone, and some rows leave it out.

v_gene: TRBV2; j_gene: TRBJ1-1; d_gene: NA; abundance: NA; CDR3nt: TGTGCCAGCAGCCCCAGGGCTCTGAACACTGAAGCTTTCTTT; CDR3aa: CASSPRALNTEAFF
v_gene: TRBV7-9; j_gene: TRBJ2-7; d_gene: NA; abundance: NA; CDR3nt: TGTGCCAGCAGCTTAGCTCAAGGACAACTCTACGAGCAGTACTTC; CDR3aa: CASSLAQGQLYEQYF
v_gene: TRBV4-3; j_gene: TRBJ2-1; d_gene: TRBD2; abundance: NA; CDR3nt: TGCGCCAGCAGCCCCTCGCTAGCGGGAGGTAATGAGCAGTTCTTC; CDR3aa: CASSPSLAGGNEQFF
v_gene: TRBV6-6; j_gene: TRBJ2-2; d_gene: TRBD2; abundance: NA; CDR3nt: TGTGCCAGCAGGACCGGGACTAGCGGGAGAGGCGGGGAGCTGTTTTTT; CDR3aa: CASRTGTSGRGGELFF
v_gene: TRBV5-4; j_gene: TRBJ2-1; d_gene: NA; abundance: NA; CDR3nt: TGTGCCAGCAGCGACGGCAGGACAATGGGTTACAATGAGCAGTTCTTC; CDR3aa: CASSDGRTMGYNEQFF
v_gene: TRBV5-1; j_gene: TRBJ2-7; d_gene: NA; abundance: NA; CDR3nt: TGCGCCAGCAGCTTCGGCGCTATCAAGACCTACGAGCAGTACTTC; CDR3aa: CASSFGAIKTYEQYF
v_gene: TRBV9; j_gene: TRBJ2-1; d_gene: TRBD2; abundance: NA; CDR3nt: TGTGCCAGCAGCCCGGGGGCTAGCGGGAACAATGAGCAGTTCTTC; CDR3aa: CASSPGASGNNEQFF
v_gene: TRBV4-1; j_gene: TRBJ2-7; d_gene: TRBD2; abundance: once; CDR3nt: TGCGCCAGCAGCCGAGAGACTAGCGGGATCCGGGAGCAGTACTTC; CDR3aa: CASSRETSGIREQYF
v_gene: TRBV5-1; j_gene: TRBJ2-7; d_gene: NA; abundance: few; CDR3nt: TGCGCCAGCAGCTTGAATACCTACGAGCAGTACTTC; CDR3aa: CASSLNTYEQYF
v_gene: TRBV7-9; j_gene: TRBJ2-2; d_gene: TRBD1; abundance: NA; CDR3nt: TGTGCCAGCAGCTTTGTGACAGGGTATACCGGGGAGCTGTTTTTT; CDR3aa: CASSFVTGYTGELFF
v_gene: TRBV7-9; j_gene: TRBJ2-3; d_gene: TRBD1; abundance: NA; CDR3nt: TGTGCCAGCAGTCCCCGGGACAGGGTACACGATACGCAGTATTTT; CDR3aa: CASSPRDRVHDTQYF